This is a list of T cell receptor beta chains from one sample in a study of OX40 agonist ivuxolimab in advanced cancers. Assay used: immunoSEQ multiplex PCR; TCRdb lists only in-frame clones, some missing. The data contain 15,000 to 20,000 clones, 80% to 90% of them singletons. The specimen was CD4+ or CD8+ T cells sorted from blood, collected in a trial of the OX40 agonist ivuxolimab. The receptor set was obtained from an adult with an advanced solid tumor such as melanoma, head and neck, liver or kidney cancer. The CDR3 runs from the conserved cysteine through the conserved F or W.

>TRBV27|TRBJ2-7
CASSSWTSGSYEQYF
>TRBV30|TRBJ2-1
CAWSGTSYDEQFF
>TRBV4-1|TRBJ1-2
CASSHTQGNYGYTF
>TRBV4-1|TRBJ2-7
CASSLLAGGPYEQYF
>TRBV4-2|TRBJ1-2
CASSQEVRVSDGYTF
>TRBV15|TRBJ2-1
CATSALSGHNEQFF
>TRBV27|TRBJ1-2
CASSLGRPGYGYTF
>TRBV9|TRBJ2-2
CASSVAYRVGITELFF
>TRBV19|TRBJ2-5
CASSISGGPQETQYF
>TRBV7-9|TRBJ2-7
CASSSGSSSYEQYF
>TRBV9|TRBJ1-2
CASSVSGGSNHGYTF
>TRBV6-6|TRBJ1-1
CAIIGLNTEAFF
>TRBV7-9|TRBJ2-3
CASSFGDTQYF
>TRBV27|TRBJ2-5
CASSLVGRETQYF
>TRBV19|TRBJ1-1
CASLRYTEAFF
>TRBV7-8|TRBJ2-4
CASSLDGVAGGRTKNIQYF
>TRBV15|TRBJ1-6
CATSRERSSYNSPLHF
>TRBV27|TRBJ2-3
CASSLGIGTRLGTDTQYF
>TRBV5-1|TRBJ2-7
CASSSTGTGSYEQYF
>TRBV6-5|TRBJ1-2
CASSRTGEHYGYTF
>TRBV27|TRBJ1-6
CASSLWGGMVYNSPLHF
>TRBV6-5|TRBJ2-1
CASSSTSVNEQFF
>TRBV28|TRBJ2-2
CASSFTNRGDTGELFF
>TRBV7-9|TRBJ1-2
CASSSSQYGYTF
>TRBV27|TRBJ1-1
CASRLSLNTEAFF
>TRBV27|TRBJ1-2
CASSLTINYGYTF
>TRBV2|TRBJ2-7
CASSDSSQGWVSDEQYF
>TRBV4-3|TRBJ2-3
CASSPLGPSTDTQYF
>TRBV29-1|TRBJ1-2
CSVEGAGGRFGYTF
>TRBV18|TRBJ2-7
CASSPRQGSYEQYF
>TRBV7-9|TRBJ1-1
CASSSSGPRMNTEAFF